The table lists the clone carrying this TCR beta chain with a count of one. Antigen unknown. This CDR3 comprises 19 residues. V lost 1 base, J lost 1 base, and 6 bases stayed unmatched. Per germline, CDR1 MNHEY and CDR2 SMNVEV (reference sequence). From the reads, TCRdb called clonotypes with MiXCR, one entry per CDR3 protein. The sample lists about 830,000 distinct CDR3 sequences, 30% to 35% occurring once. The source of the sample is a study of T cell repertoires in cytomegalovirus infection. Looking at the study overall: Epitope selection comprised recently identified HLA-C-restricted CMV epitopes and well-studied HLA-B-restricted CMV epitopes. Both CMV infection and a matching HLA type were indicated by public TCR beta signatures. General study results and limits: There were HLA-C-restricted CMV-specific TCR beta clonotypes dominating the ex vivo response. The study identified carriers of CMV plus the relevant HLA from cumulative public TCR beta family frequency.

The sequencing here drew on cultured CD8+ T cells from PBMCs, taken from culture after CMV antigen stimulation. This sequence joins TRBV27 and TRBJ2-2, with 13 bases matching TRBD2. This clonotype originated in a human donor in good health (CMV status not recorded). Some clones in this sample may be carry-over from other donors' samples. This CDR3 reads CASSLYPGLAGMNTGELFF. The CDR3 DNA follows: TGTGCCAGCAGTTTATACCCGGGACTAGCGGGGATGAACACCGGGGAGCTGTTTTTT.